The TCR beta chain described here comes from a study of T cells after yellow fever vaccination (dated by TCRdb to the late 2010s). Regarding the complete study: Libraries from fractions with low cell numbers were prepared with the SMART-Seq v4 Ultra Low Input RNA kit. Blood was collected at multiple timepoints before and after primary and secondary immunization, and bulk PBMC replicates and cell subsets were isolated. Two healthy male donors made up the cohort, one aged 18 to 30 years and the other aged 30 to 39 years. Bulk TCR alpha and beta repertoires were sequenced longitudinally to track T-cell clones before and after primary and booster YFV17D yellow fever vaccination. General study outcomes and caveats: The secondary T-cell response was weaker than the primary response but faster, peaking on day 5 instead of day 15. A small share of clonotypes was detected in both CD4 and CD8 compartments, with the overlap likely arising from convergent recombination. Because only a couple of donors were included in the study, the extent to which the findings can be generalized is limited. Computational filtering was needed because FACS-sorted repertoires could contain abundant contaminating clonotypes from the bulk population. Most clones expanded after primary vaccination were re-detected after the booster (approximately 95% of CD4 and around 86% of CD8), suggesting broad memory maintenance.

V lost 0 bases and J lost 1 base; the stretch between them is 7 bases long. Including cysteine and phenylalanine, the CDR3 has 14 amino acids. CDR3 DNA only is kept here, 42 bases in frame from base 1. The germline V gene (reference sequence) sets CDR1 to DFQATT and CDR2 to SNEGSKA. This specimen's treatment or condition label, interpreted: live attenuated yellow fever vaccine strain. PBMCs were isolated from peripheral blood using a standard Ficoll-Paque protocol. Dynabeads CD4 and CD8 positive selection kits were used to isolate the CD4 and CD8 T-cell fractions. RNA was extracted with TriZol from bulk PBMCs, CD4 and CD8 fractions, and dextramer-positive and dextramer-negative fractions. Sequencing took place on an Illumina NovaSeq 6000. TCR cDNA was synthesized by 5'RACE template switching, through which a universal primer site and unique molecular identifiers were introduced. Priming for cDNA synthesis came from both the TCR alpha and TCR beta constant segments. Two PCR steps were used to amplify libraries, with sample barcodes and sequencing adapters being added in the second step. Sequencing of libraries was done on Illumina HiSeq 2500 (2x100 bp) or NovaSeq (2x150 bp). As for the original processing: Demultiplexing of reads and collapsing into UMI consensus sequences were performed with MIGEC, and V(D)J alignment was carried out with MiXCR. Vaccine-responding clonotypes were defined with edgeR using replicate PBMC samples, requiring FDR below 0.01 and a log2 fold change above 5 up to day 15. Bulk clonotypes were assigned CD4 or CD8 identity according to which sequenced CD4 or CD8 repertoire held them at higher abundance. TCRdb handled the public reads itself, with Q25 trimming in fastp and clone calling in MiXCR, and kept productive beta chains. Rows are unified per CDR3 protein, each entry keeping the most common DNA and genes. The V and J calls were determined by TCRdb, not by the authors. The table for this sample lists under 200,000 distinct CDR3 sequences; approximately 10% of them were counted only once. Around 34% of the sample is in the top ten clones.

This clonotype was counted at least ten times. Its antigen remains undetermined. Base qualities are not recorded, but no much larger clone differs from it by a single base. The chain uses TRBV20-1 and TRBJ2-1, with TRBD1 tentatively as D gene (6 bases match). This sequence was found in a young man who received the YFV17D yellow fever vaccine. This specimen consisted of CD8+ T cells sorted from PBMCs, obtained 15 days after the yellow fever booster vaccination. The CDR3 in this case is CSARDRGSYNEQFF. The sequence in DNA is TGCAGTGCTAGAGACAGGGGATCCTACAATGAGCAGTTCTTC.